The rows below give T cell receptor beta chains drawn from one sample of a study of T cell repertoires in cytomegalovirus infection. TCRdb re-derived calls from the reads in MiXCR, one entry per CDR3 protein. The data contain over 150,000 distinct CDR3 sequences, about a sixth of them singletons. Sequencing was done on a sample of CD8+ T cells from PBMCs. The receptors were sampled from a human donor in good health (CMV status not recorded). Some clones in this sample may be carry-over from other donors' samples. The conserved cysteine and the conserved F or W are not part of the CDR3 here.

14,TRBJ2-7,TRBV6-5,ASSYQTSGGAYEQY
12,TRBJ2-7,TRBV28,ASSSGTGNYEQY
14,TRBJ2-7,TRBV7-2,ASSRELAGGRGEQY
13,TRBJ1-1,TRBV7-6,ASSSPGGERTEAF
12,TRBJ2-7,TRBV7-2,ASSSIGDRDEQY
14,TRBJ2-7,TRBV5-1,ASSPGTGEGYYEQY
11,TRBJ2-7,TRBV6-5,ASSSGLTYEQY
13,TRBJ2-2,TRBV12-3/TRBV12-4,ASSSEGATTGELF
13,TRBJ1-1,TRBV7-9,ASSSDRVLTPEAF
14,TRBJ2-3,TRBV15,ATSRDGTASTDTQY
13,TRBJ2-1,TRBV5-6,ASSSPTSSYNEQF
15,TRBJ1-3,TRBV20-1,SAREGLMTSSGNTIY
13,TRBJ1-2,TRBV29-1,SVDVPPGLNYGYT
12,TRBJ2-1,TRBV6-2/TRBV6-3,ASSLQGAGNEQF
13,TRBJ1-1,TRBV27,VSSLTSTGNTEAF
14,TRBJ2-3,TRBV4-1,ASSHPRDSSTDTQY
11,TRBJ2-7,TRBV28,ASSLGRHYEQY
15,TRBJ2-7,TRBV20-1,SARDGVSGTGRYEQY
12,TRBJ1-1,TRBV19,ASSVPGPNTEAF
10,TRBJ1-1,TRBV6-2/TRBV6-3,ASRGSYTEAF
12,TRBJ2-1,TRBV4-1,ASSQYRGLDEQF
13,TRBJ2-4,TRBV28,ASSLLQGEKNIQY